The 31 T cell receptor beta chains in this list originate from one sample, sequenced in a study of blood T cell repertoires in COVID-19. TCRdb's copy holds only in-frame clones and misses some; the assay was immunoSEQ multiplex PCR. Among 120,000 or so clones listed, around 80% were seen once. Sequenced sample: peripheral blood. All receptors derive from a man aged 25 to 40 with COVID-19, enrolled during active disease.

This chain joins TRBV6-5 and TRBJ1-3, with 8 bases aligning to TRBD1. The CDR3 sequence is 13 residues long. Germline V gives CDR1 MNHEY, CDR2 SVGAGI. Trimming removed 8 bases from V and 6 bases from J; junction bases left unmatched: 6. Written as DNA, the CDR3 is TGTGCCAGCGGGCAGACAGGGGTAAACACCATATATTTT. It codes for CASGQTGVNTIYF.

The chain carries TRBV20-1 and TRBJ1-1; D gene ambiguous. CDR3 length: 12 amino acids. Deletions cut 3 bases from V and 4 bases from J, with 9 bases between. Germline CDR1 is DFQATT and CDR2 is SNEGSKA (reference sequence). The CDR3 sequence is CSASSQATEAFF. CDR3 in DNA: TGCAGTGCTAGTTCGCAGGCCACTGAAGCTTTCTTT.

This chain links TRBV30 with TRBJ1-5, with 9 bases that match TRBD1. Germline V gene sequence: CDR1 GTSNPN, CDR2 SVGIG (reference sequence). Trimming cost V 3 bases and J 6 bases; bases outside gene matches: 6. CDR3 size: 14 residues. This CDR3 reads CAWSLTGGGQPQHF. CDR3 nucleotides: TGTGCCTGGAGCTTGACAGGGGGAGGTCAGCCCCAGCATTTT.

The chain links TRBV6-5 to TRBJ2-7; TRBD1 matches at 8 bases. In germline, CDR1 is MNHEY, CDR2 SVGAGI. This CDR3 is 15 amino acids long. With V trimmed by 6 bases and J by 3 bases, 10 bases remained unmatched. The CDR3 loop is CASSRGQATFYEQYF. In DNA form, the CDR3 reads TGTGCCAGCAGCCGGGGACAGGCGACTTTCTACGAGCAGTACTTC.

This clone occurred many times. V is TRBV6-1 and J is TRBJ2-7, with 7 bases that match TRBD1. From germline, CDR1 is MNHNS and CDR2 SASEGT. V dropped 1 base and J dropped 0; count of bases not matched to a gene: 0. This CDR3 spans 14 amino acids. The CDR3 region has the DNA TGTGCCAGCAGTGAAGGGGACAGCTCCTACGAGCAGTACTTC. Encoded protein: CASSEGDSSYEQYF.

The rearrangement uses TRBV19 and TRBJ2-1; 7 bases match TRBD1. The V and J ends lost 6 bases and 0 bases, in that order; junction bases with no gene match: 11. Germline CDR1 and CDR2: LNHDA and SQIVND (reference sequence). The CDR3 is 17 residues long. The CDR3 DNA sequence: TGTGCCAGTAGCCCAACAGGGGTCCGCATCTCCTACAATGAGCAGTTCTTC. Amino acids: CASSPTGVRISYNEQFF.

V gene TRBV4-1 combines with J gene TRBJ2-2; 9 nucleotides line up with TRBD1. The CDR3 length is 17 residues. Germline assignment: CDR1 MGHRA and CDR2 YSYEKL. Trimming removed 4 bases from V and 11 bases from J; junction bases left unmatched: 17. This CDR3 is CASSRRSYGTGMVELFF. In DNA form, the CDR3 reads TGCGCCAGCAGCCGACGATCCTACGGGACAGGGATGGTTGAGCTGTTTTTT.

In nucleotides, the CDR3 is TGTGCCAGCAGCTTGTCAGGGTCTAATTCACCCCTCCACTTT. Amino acid sequence: CASSLSGSNSPLHF. This chain links TRBV5-6 with TRBJ1-6; a possible D gene is TRBD1 (5 bases). The CDR3 is 14 amino acids. The germline gives CDR1 SGHDT, CDR2 YYEEEE. Trimming left V 1 base short and J 6 bases short, with 8 bases between. Based on the CDR3 plus reference TRBV5-6 and TRBJ1-6, the full variable domain is DAGVTQSPTHLIKTRGQQVTLRCSPKSGHDTVSWYQQALGQGPQFIFQYYEEEERQRGNFPDRFSGHQFPNYSSELNVNALLLGDSALYLCASSLSGSNSPLHFGNGTRLTVT.

This CDR3 is CASSMGQNSYNEQFF. CDR3 in DNA: TGTGCCAGTAGTATGGGACAGAACTCCTACAATGAGCAGTTCTTC. This chain connects TRBV19 to TRBJ2-1; 7 nucleotides line up with TRBD1. V was pared by 3 bases and J by 0 bases, with 2 bases of the junction left unmatched. The CDR3 totals 15 residues. Germline lookup yields CDR1 LNHDA and CDR2 SQIVND (reference sequence). The whole variable domain, remainder taken from reference TRBV19 and TRBJ2-1, is DGGITQSPKYLFRKEGQNVTLSCEQNLNHDAMYWYRQDPGQGLRLIYYSQIVNDFQKGDIAEGYSVSREKKESFPLTVTSAQKNPTAFYLCASSMGQNSYNEQFFGPGTRLTVL.

The chain is built from TRBV4-2 and TRBJ2-7; the match to TRBD2 covers 7 bases. The J segment lost 3 bases and the V segment lost 1 base, leaving 6 bases of the junction unmatched. This CDR3 has 15 amino acids. CDR1 is LGHNA, CDR2 YNFKEQ, per germline. This chain's CDR3 is CASSQGEGHSYEQYF. The DNA of the CDR3 is TGTGCCAGCAGCCAAGGGGAGGGCCATAGCTACGAGCAGTACTTC.

The V gene is TRBV19, the J gene TRBJ1-1; the match to TRBD1 covers 9 bases. CDR3 size: 15 residues. J was trimmed by 6 bases and V by 5 bases; bases with no gene match: 10. CDR1 and CDR2 (germline): LNHDA, SQIVND (reference sequence). The CDR3 nucleotides read TGTGCCAGTAGTGCACGGGACAGGGTCCACGCTGAAGCTTTCTTT. It codes for CASSARDRVHAEAFF.

This chain connects TRBV28 to TRBJ1-5, with 7 bases lining up with TRBD1. CDR1 is MDHEN and CDR2 is SYDVKM in the germline V gene. There are 19 residues in the CDR3. Germline trimming cut 1 base from V and 1 base from J; bases unmatched to any gene: 13. In DNA, the CDR3 is TGTGCCAGCAGTTTATCTGGACAGGCCGTGGAAAGGAGCAATCAGCCCCAGCATTTT. Protein product: CASSLSGQAVERSNQPQHF.

The chain couples TRBV20-1 to TRBJ2-7; tentatively, D is TRBD1 (6 bases). V shed 3 bases and J shed 2 bases, with 17 bases lying between them. The CDR3 contains 15 residues. Germline CDR1 DFQATT, CDR2 SNEGSKA (reference sequence). The CDR3 reads CSASSLFEGAYEQYF. As DNA, the CDR3 is TGCAGTGCTAGTTCCTTATTCGAGGGGGCCTACGAGCAGTACTTC.

This chain links TRBV4-1 with TRBJ2-4; D not certain. The CDR3 has 15 amino acids. Germline loops: CDR1 MGHRA, CDR2 YSYEKL. Trimming stripped 0 bases from V and 15 bases from J, with 21 bases between. The CDR3 sequence: CASSQDARTPLNVYF. CDR3 in DNA: TGCGCCAGCAGCCAAGATGCTAGAACGCCTTTGAATGTGTACTTC.

The chain links TRBV5-6 to TRBJ2-1, with TRBD2 matching 9 bases. Germline V CDR1 and CDR2: SGHDT, YYEEEE. This CDR3 is 19 amino acids long. V lost 0 bases and J lost 1; bases outside the gene matches: 11. This chain's CDR3 is CASSLDGSGSFESYNEQFF. The CDR3 DNA reads TGTGCCAGCAGCTTGGATGGTAGCGGGAGTTTCGAGTCCTACAATGAGCAGTTCTTC.

A word on this clone: A much larger clone differs from this one at a single base, so this may be a read error. This sample also contains other DNA sequences that code for the same CDR3. The chain combines TRBV19 with TRBJ2-7; 11 bases are a match to TRBD1. The junction had 2 bases not matched to a gene; V was cut back by 1 base and J by 3 bases. CDR1 is LNHDA, CDR2 SQIVND, per germline (reference sequence). The CDR3 totals 15 residues. The DNA for the CDR3 is TGTGCCAGTAGTATAGGGACAGGGGGCATCTACGAGCAGTACTTC. This encodes CASSIGTGGIYEQYF.

The rearrangement uses TRBV6-4 and TRBJ1-4; 7 bases agree with TRBD1. This CDR3 region has 17 residues. The ends lost 7 bases at V and 0 bases at J; junction bases unmatched: 11. The germline gives CDR1 MRHNA, CDR2 SNTAGT. In nucleotides, the CDR3 is TGTGCCAGCACCACCTCGACAGGGCTTGCAACTAATGAAAAACTGTTTTTT. It specifies CASTTSTGLATNEKLFF.

This chain joins TRBV6-2 or TRBV6-3 and TRBJ2-1; possible D gene TRBD2, 6 bases. The germline CDR1 and CDR2 sequences are MNHEY and SVGEGT. This CDR3 has 14 amino acids. V gave up 5 bases and J gave up 8 bases, with 16 bases separating them. CDR3 protein: CASSPPGEEDEQFF. CDR3 nucleotides: TGTGCCAGCAGTCCCCCGGGGGAGGAAGATGAGCAGTTCTTC.

This chain links TRBV5-1 with TRBJ1-4, with TRBD1 matching over 7 bases. J was trimmed by 8 bases and V by 4 bases; bases with no gene match: 8. Germline V gene lookup returns CDR1 SGHRS and CDR2 YFSETQ. This CDR3 has 14 amino acids. CDR3 region: CASSHGQVGEKLFF. The CDR3 DNA reads TGCGCCAGCAGCCATGGACAGGTCGGGGAAAAACTGTTTTTT.

The chain is built from TRBV6-5 and TRBJ1-1; D is unclear. Trimming took off 3 bases at V and 0 bases at J, with 5 bases between the two ends. This CDR3 has 13 amino acids. In germline, CDR1 is MNHEY, CDR2 SVGAGI. CDR3: CASSYTVNTEAFF. The CDR3 bases are TGTGCCAGCAGTTATACGGTGAACACTGAAGCTTTCTTT.

This sequence joins TRBV28 and TRBJ1-4; a possible D gene is TRBD1 (6 bases). CDR3 length: 14 residues. Trimming stripped 2 bases from V and 5 bases from J, with 9 bases between. Per the germline V gene, CDR1 is MDHEN and CDR2 is SYDVKM. CDR3 in DNA: TGTGCCAGCAGTTTAGGGGGCAGAAATGAAAAACTGTTTTTT. It codes for CASSLGGRNEKLFF.

This chain links TRBV6-2 or TRBV6-3 with TRBJ1-1; weak D call: TRBD1 (6 bases). Germline CDR1 and CDR2: MNHEY and SVGEGT. The V end was cut by 0 bases, the J end by 0 bases, with 11 bases between. The length of the CDR3 is 16 residues. DNA for the CDR3: TGTGCCAGCAGTTACTCCACCGGACAGATGAACACTGAAGCTTTCTTT. This encodes CASSYSTGQMNTEAFF.

For the CDR3, the DNA is TGTGCCATCCTGGGGGGGGGCGACAATGAGCAGTTCTTC. Translation: CAILGGGDNEQFF. The rearrangement joins TRBV10-3 to TRBJ2-1; perhaps TRBD2 as D (7 bases). Germline CDR1 reads ENHRY; CDR2 reads SYGVKD. Between the trimmed V and J ends, which lost 8 bases and 5 bases, there was a span of 13 bases. The CDR3 sequence is 13 residues long.

The J gene is TRBJ1-4, the V gene TRBV6-6; 7 bases align to TRBD1. Germline V gene data show CDR1 as MNHNY and CDR2 as SVGAGI (reference sequence). The CDR3 has 12 residues. The trim removed 6 bases at V and 7 bases at J, leaving 2 bases unmatched. CDR3 DNA sequence: TGTGCCAGCAGCCGGGACAGTGAAAAACTGTTTTTT. It yields the protein CASSRDSEKLFF.

V and J are TRBV15 and TRBJ1-5, with D possibly being TRBD1 (5 bases). CDR1 is LNHNV, CDR2 YYDKDF, per germline (reference sequence). The CDR3 consists of 14 residues. V gave up 3 bases and J gave up 7 bases, with 13 bases separating them. The CDR3 is CATSSTGGWQPQHF. The CDR3 DNA follows: TGTGCCACCAGCAGTACCGGGGGATGGCAGCCCCAGCATTTT.

The rearrangement uses TRBV6-5 and TRBJ1-4; unclear D gene. CDR3 length equals 12 residues. The V gene's germline CDR1 is MNHEY and CDR2 SVGAGI. Trimming removed 4 bases from V and 7 bases from J, with 7 bases in between. The CDR3 sequence is CASSSVGEKLFF. The CDR3 nucleotides are TGTGCCAGCAGTTCGGTCGGTGAAAAACTGTTTTTT.

The gene calls are TRBV7-2 and TRBJ2-7; TRBD1 is a possible D gene (5 bases). Germline lookup yields CDR1 SGHTA and CDR2 FQGNSA. The length of the CDR3 is 17 residues. With 1 base removed from V and 3 bases from J, the gap between germline ends came to 19 bases. CDR3 DNA sequence: TGTGCCAGCAGCTTAGTGGGCATAGGGCAGGGTGACTACGAGCAGTACTTC. Its translation is CASSLVGIGQGDYEQYF.

This sequence joins TRBV7-3 and TRBJ2-1; TRBD2 aligns across 9 bases. The ends lost 6 bases at V and 0 bases at J; junction bases unmatched: 12. CDR3 size: 18 residues. Per the germline V gene, CDR1 is SGHTA and CDR2 is FQGTGA. CDR3 in amino acids: CASSVLAGSKPSYNEQFF. The CDR3 DNA is TGTGCCAGCAGTGTCCTAGCGGGATCCAAGCCCTCCTACAATGAGCAGTTCTTC.

This clone showed up just once. The chain links TRBV2 to TRBJ1-5, with 9 bases lining up with TRBD1. The V and J ends lost 5 bases and 6 bases, in that order; junction bases with no gene match: 2. Germline CDR1 is SNHLY and CDR2 is FYNNEI. This CDR3 has 13 residues. In DNA form, the CDR3 reads TGTGCCAGCAGTACAGGGGGCAGTCAGCCCCAGCATTTT. This codes for CASSTGGSQPQHF.

The chain has TRBV12-3 or TRBV12-4 and TRBJ2-7, with TRBD2 matching over 8 bases. The V and J ends lost 10 bases and 3 bases, in that order; junction bases with no gene match: 5. The CDR3 has 12 residues. CDR3 bases: TGTGCCACCGGGAGGGGTCTCTACGAGCAGTACTTC. Its translation is CATGRGLYEQYF.

The rearrangement links TRBV6-5 to TRBJ1-6; D is unresolved. The CDR3 spans 14 residues. CDR1 is MNHEY, CDR2 SVGAGI, per germline. Trimming removed 6 bases at V and 8 bases at J, with 14 bases between. CDR3 protein: CASRPLREDSPLHF. In nucleotides, the CDR3 is TGTGCCAGCAGGCCACTCCGGGAAGATTCACCCCTCCACTTT.